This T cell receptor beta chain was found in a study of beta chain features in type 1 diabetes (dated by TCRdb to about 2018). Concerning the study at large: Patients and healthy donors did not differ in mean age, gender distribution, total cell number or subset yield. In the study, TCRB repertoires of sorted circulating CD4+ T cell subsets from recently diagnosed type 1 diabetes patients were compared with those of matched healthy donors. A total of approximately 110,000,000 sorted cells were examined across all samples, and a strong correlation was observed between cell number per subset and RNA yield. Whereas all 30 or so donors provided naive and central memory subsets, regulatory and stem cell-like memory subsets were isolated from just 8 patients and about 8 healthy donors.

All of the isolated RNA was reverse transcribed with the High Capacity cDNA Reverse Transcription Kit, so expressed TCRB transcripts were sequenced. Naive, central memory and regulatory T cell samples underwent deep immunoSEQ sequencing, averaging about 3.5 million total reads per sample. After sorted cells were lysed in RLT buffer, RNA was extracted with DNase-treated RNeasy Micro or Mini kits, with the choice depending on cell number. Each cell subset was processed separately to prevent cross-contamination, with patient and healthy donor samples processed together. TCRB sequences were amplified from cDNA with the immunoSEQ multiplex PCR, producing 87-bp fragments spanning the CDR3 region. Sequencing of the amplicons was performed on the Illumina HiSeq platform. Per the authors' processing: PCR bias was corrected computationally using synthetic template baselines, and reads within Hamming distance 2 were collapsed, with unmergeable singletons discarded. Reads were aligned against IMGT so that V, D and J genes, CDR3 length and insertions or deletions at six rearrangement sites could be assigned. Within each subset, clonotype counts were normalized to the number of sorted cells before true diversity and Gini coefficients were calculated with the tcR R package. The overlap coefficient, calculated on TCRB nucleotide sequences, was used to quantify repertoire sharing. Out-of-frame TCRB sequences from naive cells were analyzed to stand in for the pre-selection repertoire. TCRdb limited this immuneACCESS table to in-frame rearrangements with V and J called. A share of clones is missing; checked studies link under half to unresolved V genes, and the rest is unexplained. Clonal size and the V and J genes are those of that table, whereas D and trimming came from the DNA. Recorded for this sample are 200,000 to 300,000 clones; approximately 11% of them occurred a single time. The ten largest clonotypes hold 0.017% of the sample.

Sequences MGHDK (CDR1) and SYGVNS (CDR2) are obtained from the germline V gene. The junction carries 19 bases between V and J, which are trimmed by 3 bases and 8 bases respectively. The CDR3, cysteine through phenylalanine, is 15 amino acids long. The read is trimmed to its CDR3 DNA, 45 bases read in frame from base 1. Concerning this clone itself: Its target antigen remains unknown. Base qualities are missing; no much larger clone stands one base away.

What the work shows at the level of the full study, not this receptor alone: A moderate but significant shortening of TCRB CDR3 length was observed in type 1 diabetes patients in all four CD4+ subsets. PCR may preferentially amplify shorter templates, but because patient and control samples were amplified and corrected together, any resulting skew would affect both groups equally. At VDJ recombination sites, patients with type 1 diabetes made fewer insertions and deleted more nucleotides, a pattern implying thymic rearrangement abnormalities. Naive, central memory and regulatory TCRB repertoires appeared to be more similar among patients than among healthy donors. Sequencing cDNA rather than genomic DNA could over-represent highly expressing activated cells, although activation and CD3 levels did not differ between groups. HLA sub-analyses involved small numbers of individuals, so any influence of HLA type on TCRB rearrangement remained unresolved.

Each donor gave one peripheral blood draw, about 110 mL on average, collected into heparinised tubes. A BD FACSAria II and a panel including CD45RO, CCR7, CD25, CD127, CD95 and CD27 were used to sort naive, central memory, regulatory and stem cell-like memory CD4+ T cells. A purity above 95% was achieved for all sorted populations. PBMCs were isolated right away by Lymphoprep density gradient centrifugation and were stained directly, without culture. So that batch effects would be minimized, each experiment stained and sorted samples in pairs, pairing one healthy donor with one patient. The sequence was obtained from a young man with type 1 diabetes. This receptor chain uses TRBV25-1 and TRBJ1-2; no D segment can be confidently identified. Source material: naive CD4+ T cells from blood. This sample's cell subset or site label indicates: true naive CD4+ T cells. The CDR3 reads CASSDSGVPKGGYTF. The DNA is TGTGCCAGCAGTGACTCGGGAGTCCCCAAAGGGGGCTACACCTTC.